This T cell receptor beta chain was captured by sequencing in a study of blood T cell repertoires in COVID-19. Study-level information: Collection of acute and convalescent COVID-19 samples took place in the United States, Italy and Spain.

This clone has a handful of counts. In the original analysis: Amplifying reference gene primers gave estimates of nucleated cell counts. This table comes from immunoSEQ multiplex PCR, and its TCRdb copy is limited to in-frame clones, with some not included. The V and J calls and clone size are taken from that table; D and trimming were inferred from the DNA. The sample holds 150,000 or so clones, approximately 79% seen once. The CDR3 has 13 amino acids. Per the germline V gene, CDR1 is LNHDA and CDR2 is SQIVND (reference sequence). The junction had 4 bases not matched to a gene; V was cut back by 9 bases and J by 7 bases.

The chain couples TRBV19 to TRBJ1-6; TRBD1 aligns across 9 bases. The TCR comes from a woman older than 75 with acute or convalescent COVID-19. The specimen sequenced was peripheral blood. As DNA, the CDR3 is TGTGCCAGCACCGGGACAGGGAATTCACCCCTCCACTTT. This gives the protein CASTGTGNSPLHF.